This record covers a single T cell receptor beta chain. These data originate in a study of control samples from healthy donors and cancer patients. Sequencing used immunoSEQ multiplex PCR; TCRdb keeps in-frame clones, though not all of them. The table lists 110,000 or so clones, 80% to 90% of them singletons. In germline, CDR1 is ENHRY, CDR2 SYGVKD. V gave up 6 bases and J gave up 9 bases, with 29 bases separating them. CDR3 size: 18 residues. The chain joins TRBV10-3 to TRBJ2-2; TRBD2 might be the D (6 bases). The clonotype comes from a woman aged 50 to 60 in good health. Specimen: blood. CDR3 residues: CAISPPGGTLIHTWELFF. In DNA, the CDR3 is TGTGCCATCAGCCCTCCTGGGGGGACCCTAATTCATACCTGGGAGCTGTTTTTT.